The T cell receptor beta chain under discussion was sequenced for a study of cytomegalovirus exposure and HLA in healthy donors. Broader study findings: It was 160 or so TCR beta chains that were listed as cytomegalovirus-associated.

The J segment lost 8 bases and the V segment lost 5 bases, leaving 12 bases of the junction unmatched. Per germline, CDR1 SGHVS and CDR2 FQNEAQ. The CDR3 consists of 16 residues. Primers for the PCR totalled 60 Vbeta and 13 Jbeta. Profiling relied on immunoSEQ multiplex PCR, and the TCRdb table lists in-frame clones only, not all of them. The table has approximately 150,000 clones, over 70% seen once. Points on this clone: Its antigen is still unknown.

The chain recombines TRBV7-8 with TRBJ2-1; 10 positions agree with TRBD2. The sequencing input was PBMCs. This TCR was sampled from a man between 40 and 49 years old in good health and CMV-seronegative. In DNA form, the CDR3 reads TGTGCCAGCAGCCCAAGCGGGGGGGCCAAGGGCGATGAGCAGTTCTTC. It yields the protein CASSPSGGAKGDEQFF.